This T cell receptor beta chain was observed in a study of T cell changes during pregnancy in multiple sclerosis. Assay used: immunoSEQ multiplex PCR; TCRdb lists only in-frame clones, some missing. The sample lists about 73,000 clones, 90% occurring once. The CDR3 totals 14 residues. V shed 7 bases, J shed 8 bases, and the junction held 10 bases outside the gene matches. Germline-derived CDR1 and CDR2 are SNHLY and FYNNEI. The receptor was derived from a female donor in good health, enrolled as a control in a pregnancy study. V gene TRBV2 combines with J gene TRBJ1-4; 7 positions agree with TRBD1. The input for sequencing was peripheral blood, taken after pregnancy. CDR3 DNA sequence: TGTGCCAGCACCACCGGGACAGCCAACGAAAAACTGTTTTTT. This codes for CASTTGTANEKLFF.